Listed below are T cell receptor beta chains from one sample, sequenced in a study of PD-1 and CTLA-4 blockade in melanoma. Assay: immunoSEQ multiplex PCR; the TCRdb copy retains only in-frame clones and omits some. The table includes tens of thousands of clones, approximately 90% detected once. This specimen was CD8+ T cells from peripheral blood, taken from a patient given anti-PD-1 treatment. All receptors come from a human donor with melanoma. Each CDR3 is given with its conserved first and last residue. Fields, in order: V gene, clone size, J gene, D gene, CDR3 DNA, CDR3 protein. A D gene is named only where the DNA matches it firmly. Only part of the rows carry a size: once, few, many, or a class if the clone is expanded.

TRBV7-9	-	TRBJ2-1	-	TGTGCCAGCAGCTTTATGCTCGAGCAGTTCTTC	CASSFMLEQFF
TRBV4-3	once	TRBJ2-1	-	TGCGCCAGCAGCCAAGATGGGGGTAGCGCCTCCTACAATGAGCAGTTCTTC	CASSQDGGSASYNEQFF
TRBV28	-	TRBJ2-7	TRBD1	TGTACCGTAGCGACCGGGACAGGACTCTCCTACGAGCAGTACTTC	CTVATGTGLSYEQYF
TRBV24-1	-	TRBJ2-1	-	TGTGCCACCAGTGATTTGGCAGCCTACAATGAGCAGTTCTTC	CATSDLAAYNEQFF
TRBV5-1	-	TRBJ2-1	-	TGCGCCAGCAGCTCCCAGGGGGGGGCGGATGAGCAGTTCTTC	CASSSQGGADEQFF
TRBV7-8	-	TRBJ2-3	TRBD2	TGTGCCAGCAGCCCCGGGACTAGCGGGGGTAGCACAGATACGCAGTATTTT	CASSPGTSGGSTDTQYF
TRBV9	few	TRBJ2-1	-	TGTGCCAGCAGCGTAGGCGGGGGCGCCTACAATGAGCAGTTCTTC	CASSVGGGAYNEQFF
TRBV4-1	-	TRBJ2-1	TRBD1	TGCGCCAGCAGCCCAGGGGGTGAGCAGTTCTTC	CASSPGGEQFF
TRBV19	-	TRBJ1-4	-	TGTGCCAGTAGTGCCGACCCCTATCCCGAAAAACTGTTTTTT	CASSADPYPEKLFF
TRBV6-2/TRBV6-3	-	TRBJ2-3	TRBD1	TGTGCCAGCAGCCCTTTCGCAGGGGGCCCCCCAGATACGCAGTATTTT	CASSPFAGGPPDTQYF
TRBV9	-	TRBJ2-3	-	TGTGCCAGCAGCCCCCCCGCGACAGAAAGGACGGATACGCAGTATTTT	CASSPPATERTDTQYF
TRBV3-1/TRBV3-2	-	TRBJ2-3	-	TGTGCCAGCAGCCAGGGGGGCACAGATACGCAGTATTTT	CASSQGGTDTQYF
TRBV3-1/TRBV3-2	-	TRBJ2-7	-	TGTGCCAGCAGCCAGAGCCACGAGCAGTACTTC	CASSQSHEQYF
TRBV4-1	-	TRBJ1-2	TRBD1	TGCGCCAGCAGCCAAGTCAGGGGGAACTATGGCTACACCTTC	CASSQVRGNYGYTF
TRBV2	-	TRBJ1-6	-	TGTGCCAGCAGAGATCCAGGGGAAAGTTCACCCCTCCACTTT	CASRDPGESSPLHF
TRBV4-1	-	TRBJ2-1	-	TGCGCCAGCAGCCAAGAAACCGGGGACTACAATGAGCAGTTCTTC	CASSQETGDYNEQFF
TRBV10-3	once	TRBJ1-6	TRBD1	TGTGCCATCAGTGAGTCGACGTTAGCCGGGACAGAGTATAATTCACCCCTCCACTTT	CAISESTLAGTEYNSPLHF
TRBV5-4	-	TRBJ2-3	-	TGTGCCAGCCTCGGGAAGGGGGGGGTATTTTATTTT	CASLGKGGVFYF
TRBV6-5	-	TRBJ2-7	TRBD1	TGTGCCAGCACCCCCGAGGACAGGGATAACGAGCAGTACTTC	CASTPEDRDNEQYF
TRBV30	few	TRBJ1-1	-	TGTGCCTGGAGTGGTTTCGTACTGGAGAATAATGAAGCTTTCTTT	CAWSGFVLENNEAFF
TRBV7-9	-	TRBJ1-1	-	TGTGCCAGCAGCCACGCTGGGACAGAAGCTTTCTTT	CASSHAGTEAFF
TRBV11-2	-	TRBJ2-5	TRBD1	TGTGCCAGCAGCTCCTGGGACAGACAAGAGACCCAGTACTTC	CASSSWDRQETQYF
TRBV27	-	TRBJ2-3	-	TGTGCCAGCAGTTCCTACACAGATACGCAGTATTTT	CASSSYTDTQYF